This entry lists 9 T cell receptor beta chains sequenced from one sample in a study of technical replicates of blood from a handful of donors. This table comes from immunoSEQ multiplex PCR, and its TCRdb copy is limited to in-frame clones, with some not included. The top ten clones hold roughly 0.19% of a sample with 98,000 or so clones, about 96% of them seen once. Input material: T cells isolated from PBMCs. Receptors were obtained from a human donor in good health.

The chain combines TRBV7-3 with TRBJ2-3; D gene uncertain. V was clipped by 4 bases and J by 0 bases, with 2 bases between them. This CDR3 region has 12 residues. CDR1 is SGHTA and CDR2 is FQGTGA in the germline V gene. Here the CDR3 reads CASSSSTDTQYF. The CDR3 coding sequence is TGTGCCAGCAGCTCTAGCACAGATACGCAGTATTTT.

V gene TRBV7-9 combines with J gene TRBJ2-2; possible D gene TRBD2, 5 bases. The CDR3 has 15 amino acids. V lost 3 bases, J lost 4 bases, and 12 bases lay in between. Looked up from germline, CDR1 is SEHNR and CDR2 is FQNEAQ (reference sequence). The chain's CDR3 is CASSFLQAGTGELFF. Here the CDR3 DNA reads TGTGCCAGCAGCTTCCTTCAGGCGGGCACCGGGGAGCTGTTTTTT. The variable domain in full, with the rest retrieved from reference TRBV7-9 and TRBJ2-2, is DTGVSQNPRHKITKRGQNVTFRCDPISEHNRLYWYRQTLGQGPEFLTYFQNEAQLEKSRLLSDRFSAERPKGSFSTLEIQRTEQGDSAMYLCASSFLQAGTGELFFGEGSRLTVL.

The chain has TRBV20-1 and TRBJ2-1; perhaps TRBD1 as D (6 bases). The CDR3 covers 11 residues. V dropped 6 bases and J dropped 13 bases, with 16 bases sitting between them. CDR1 is DFQATT and CDR2 is SNEGSKA in the germline V gene (reference sequence). For the CDR3, the DNA is TGCAGTGCGCCACAGGACAGAGGCCAGTTCTTC. It translates to CSAPQDRGQFF.

The chain joins TRBV19 to TRBJ2-7; the match to TRBD2 covers 7 bases. CDR3 length: 14 residues. The germline V gene has CDR1 LNHDA and CDR2 SQIVND (reference sequence). V lost 4 bases and J lost 3; bases outside the gene matches: 6. The CDR3 is CASSNEGRGYEQYF. CDR3 coding DNA: TGTGCCAGTAGTAACGAAGGGAGGGGCTACGAGCAGTACTTC.

V gene TRBV11-2 combines with J gene TRBJ2-5; D uncertain. The germline V and J ends were trimmed by 2 bases and 4 bases, with 5 bases remaining between them. Germline values: CDR1 SGHAT, CDR2 FQNNGV. The CDR3 contains 12 residues. The CDR3 loop is CASSLMRETQYF. CDR3 nucleotide sequence: TGTGCCAGCAGCTTAATGCGAGAGACCCAGTACTTC.

This clone occurred once. The chain recombines TRBV2 with TRBJ2-1; TRBD1 aligns across 7 bases. The germline V gene encodes CDR1 SNHLY and CDR2 FYNNEI. Trimming cost V 4 bases and J 12 bases; bases outside gene matches: 9. This CDR3 has 13 residues. CDR3 protein: CASSVLQGVWQFF. The DNA of the CDR3 is TGTGCCAGCAGTGTATTGCAGGGGGTATGGCAGTTCTTC.

The chain carries TRBV28 and TRBJ1-1; no clear D. CDR3 length: 11 residues. In germline, CDR1 is MDHEN, CDR2 SYDVKM. V was shortened by 6 bases and J by 7 bases, with 9 bases between the two germline ends. The CDR3 coding sequence is TGTGCCAGCAGGTTGATAGATGAAGCTTTCTTT. Its protein product is CASRLIDEAFF. Full variable domain (remainder filled in from reference TRBV28 and TRBJ1-1): DVKVTQSSRYLVKRTGEKVFLECVQDMDHENMFWYRQDPGLGLRLIYFSYDVKMKEKGDIPEGYSVSREKKERFSLILESASTNQTSMYLCASRLIDEAFFGQGTRLTVV.

The chain recombines TRBV5-6 with TRBJ2-3; D remains unclear. With 0 bases removed from V and 5 bases from J, the gap between germline ends came to 7 bases. Germline V gene data show CDR1 as SGHDT and CDR2 as YYEEEE. This CDR3 is 13 amino acids long. The CDR3 DNA is TGTGCCAGCAGCTTGGTCAGTAAAGATACGCAGTATTTT. It translates to CASSLVSKDTQYF.

The chain carries TRBV2 and TRBJ1-2; D is possibly TRBD1 (6 bases). The CDR3 extends over 14 amino acids. Trimming cost V 6 bases and J 2 bases, with 13 bases left between them. CDR1 and CDR2 (germline): SNHLY, FYNNEI. The DNA of the CDR3 is TGTGCCAGCAGACGGGGACAATTAAACTATGGCTACACCTTC. Translating gives CASRRGQLNYGYTF.